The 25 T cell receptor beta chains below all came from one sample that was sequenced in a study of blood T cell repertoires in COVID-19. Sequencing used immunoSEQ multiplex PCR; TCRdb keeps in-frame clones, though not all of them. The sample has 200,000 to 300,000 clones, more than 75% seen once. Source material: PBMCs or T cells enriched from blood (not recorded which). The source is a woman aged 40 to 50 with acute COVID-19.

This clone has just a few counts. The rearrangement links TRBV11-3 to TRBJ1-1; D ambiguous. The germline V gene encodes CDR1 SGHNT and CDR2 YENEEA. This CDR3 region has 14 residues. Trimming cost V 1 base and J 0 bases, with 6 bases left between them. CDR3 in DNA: TGTGCCAGCAGCTTAGGCAGATTGAACACTGAAGCTTTCTTT. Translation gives CASSLGRLNTEAFF.

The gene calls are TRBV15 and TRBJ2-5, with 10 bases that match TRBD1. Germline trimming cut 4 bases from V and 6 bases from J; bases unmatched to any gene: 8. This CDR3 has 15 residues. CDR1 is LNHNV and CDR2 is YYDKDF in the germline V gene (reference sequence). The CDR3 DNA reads TGTGCCACCAGCACCCGGGACAGGGGATCGAAGACCCAGTACTTC. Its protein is CATSTRDRGSKTQYF.

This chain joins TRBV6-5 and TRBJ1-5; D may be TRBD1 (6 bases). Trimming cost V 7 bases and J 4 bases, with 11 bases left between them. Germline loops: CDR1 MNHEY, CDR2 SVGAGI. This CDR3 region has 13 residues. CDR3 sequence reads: CASKGGVNQPQHF. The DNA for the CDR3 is TGTGCCAGCAAAGGGGGAGTTAATCAGCCCCAGCATTTT.

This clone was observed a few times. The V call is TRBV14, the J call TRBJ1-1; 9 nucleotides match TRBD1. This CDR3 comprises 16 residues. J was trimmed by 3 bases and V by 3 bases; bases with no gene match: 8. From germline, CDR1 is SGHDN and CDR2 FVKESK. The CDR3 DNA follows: TGTGCCAGCAGCCATAGGACAGGGGCGGGTTACACTGAAGCTTTCTTT. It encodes CASSHRTGAGYTEAFF. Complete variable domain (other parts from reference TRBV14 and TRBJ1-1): EAGVTQFPSHSVIEKGQTVTLRCDPISGHDNLYWYRRVMGKEIKFLLHFVKESKQDESGMPNNRFLAERTGGTYSTLKVQPAELEDSGVYFCASSHRTGAGYTEAFFGQGTRLTVV.

Here the CDR3 reads CAWALGQGGYTF. CDR3 bases: TGTGCCTGGGCCCTTGGACAGGGCGGCTACACCTTC. The rearrangement joins TRBV30 to TRBJ1-2; 8 bases fit TRBD1. CDR1 and CDR2 from the germline V gene are GTSNPN and SVGIG (reference sequence). The CDR3 is made up of 12 amino acids. V trimming: 5 bases; J trimming: 8 bases; junction bases outside the gene matches: 7. The full variable domain, completed using reference TRBV30 and TRBJ1-2, is SQTIHQWPATLVQPVGSPLSLECTVEGTSNPNLYWYRQAAGRGLQLLFYSVGIGQISSEVPQNLSASRPQDRQFILSSKKLLLSDSGFYLCAWALGQGGYTFGSGTRLTVV.

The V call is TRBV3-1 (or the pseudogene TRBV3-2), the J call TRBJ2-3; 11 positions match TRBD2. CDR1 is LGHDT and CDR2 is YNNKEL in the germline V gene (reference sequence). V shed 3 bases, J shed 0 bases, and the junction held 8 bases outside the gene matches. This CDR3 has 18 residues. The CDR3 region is CASSQRTSGFTSTDTQYF. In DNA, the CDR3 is TGTGCCAGCAGCCAGAGGACTAGCGGGTTCACTAGCACAGATACGCAGTATTTT.

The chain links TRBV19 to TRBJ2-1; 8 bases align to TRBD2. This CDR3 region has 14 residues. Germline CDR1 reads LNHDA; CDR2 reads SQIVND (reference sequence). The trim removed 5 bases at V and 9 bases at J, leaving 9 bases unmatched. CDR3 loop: CASSLSGITGEQFF. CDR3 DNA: TGTGCCAGTAGTCTTAGCGGGATCACAGGTGAGCAGTTCTTC.

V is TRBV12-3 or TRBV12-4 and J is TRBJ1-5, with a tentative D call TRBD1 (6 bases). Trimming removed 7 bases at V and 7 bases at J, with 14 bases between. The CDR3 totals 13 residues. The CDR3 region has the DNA TGTGCCAGCACCCGAGGGGGTTTCCAGCCCCAGCATTTT. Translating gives CASTRGGFQPQHF.

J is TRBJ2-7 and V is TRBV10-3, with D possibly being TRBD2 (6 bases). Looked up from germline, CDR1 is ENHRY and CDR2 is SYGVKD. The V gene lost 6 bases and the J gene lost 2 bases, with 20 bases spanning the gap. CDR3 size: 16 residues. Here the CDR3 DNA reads TGTGCCATCAGCCAAGGAGGAGGCGGGGCTCCCTACGAGCAGTACTTC. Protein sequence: CAISQGGGGAPYEQYF.

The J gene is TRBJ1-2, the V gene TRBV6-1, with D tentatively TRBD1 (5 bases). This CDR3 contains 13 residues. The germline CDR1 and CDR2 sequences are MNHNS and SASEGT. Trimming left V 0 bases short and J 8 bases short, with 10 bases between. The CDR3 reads CASSEALQGGYTF. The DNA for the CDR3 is TGTGCCAGCAGTGAAGCGCTTCAGGGAGGCTACACCTTC.

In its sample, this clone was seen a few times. DNA for the CDR3: TGTGCCAGCAGCCCAGGGGGCGCGTTGCCCCAGCATTTT. Translated, it gives CASSPGGALPQHF. This rearrangement joins TRBV3-1 (or the pseudogene TRBV3-2) to TRBJ1-5; 8 positions match TRBD1. This CDR3 has 13 residues. Germline trimming cut 4 bases from V and 9 bases from J; bases unmatched to any gene: 5. Germline V CDR1 and CDR2: LGHDT, YNNKEL (reference sequence).

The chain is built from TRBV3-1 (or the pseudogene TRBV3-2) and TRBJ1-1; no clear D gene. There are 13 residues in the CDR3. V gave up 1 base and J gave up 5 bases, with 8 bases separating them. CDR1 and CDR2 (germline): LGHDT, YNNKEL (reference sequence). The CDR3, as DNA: TGTGCCAGCAGCCAAGTCGGAGGGACTGAAGCTTTCTTT. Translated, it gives CASSQVGGTEAFF.

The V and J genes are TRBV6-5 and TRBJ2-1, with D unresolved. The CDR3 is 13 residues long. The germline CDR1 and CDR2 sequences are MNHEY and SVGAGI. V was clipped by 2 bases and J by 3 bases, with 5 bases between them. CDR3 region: CASSYHVYNEQFF. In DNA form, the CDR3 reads TGTGCCAGCAGTTACCATGTCTACAATGAGCAGTTCTTC.

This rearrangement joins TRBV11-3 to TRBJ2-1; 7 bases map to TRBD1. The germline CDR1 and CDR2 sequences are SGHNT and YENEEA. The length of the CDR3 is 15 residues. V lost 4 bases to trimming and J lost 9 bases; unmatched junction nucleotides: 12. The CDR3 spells CASSSTITGEGEQFF. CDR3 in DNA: TGTGCCAGCAGCTCTACGATAACAGGGGAAGGTGAGCAGTTCTTC. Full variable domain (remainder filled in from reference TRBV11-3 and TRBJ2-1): EAGVVQSPRYKIIEKKQPVAFWCNPISGHNTLYWYLQNLGQGPELLIRYENEEAVDDSQLPKDRFSAERLKGVDSTLKIQPAELGDSAVYLCASSSTITGEGEQFFGPGTRLTVL.

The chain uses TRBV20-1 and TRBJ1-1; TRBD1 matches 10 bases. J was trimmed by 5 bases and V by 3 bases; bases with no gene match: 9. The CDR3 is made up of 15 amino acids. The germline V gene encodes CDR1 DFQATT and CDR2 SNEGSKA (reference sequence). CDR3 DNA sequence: TGCAGTGCTAGTCCTCCGGGACAGGGGTGGACTGAAGCTTTCTTT. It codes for CSASPPGQGWTEAFF.

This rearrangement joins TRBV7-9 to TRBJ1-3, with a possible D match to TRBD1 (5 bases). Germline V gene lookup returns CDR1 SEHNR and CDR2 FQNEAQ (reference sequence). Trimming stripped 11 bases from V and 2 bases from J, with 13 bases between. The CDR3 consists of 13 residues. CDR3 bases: TGTGCCGGGGGGACTTCCACTGGAAACACCATATATTTT. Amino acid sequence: CAGGTSTGNTIYF.

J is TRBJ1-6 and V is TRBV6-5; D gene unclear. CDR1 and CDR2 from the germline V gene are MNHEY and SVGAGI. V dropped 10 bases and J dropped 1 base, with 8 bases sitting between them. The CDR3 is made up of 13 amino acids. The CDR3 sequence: CATRRSYNSPLHF. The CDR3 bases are TGTGCCACCCGGCGGTCCTATAATTCACCCCTCCACTTT.

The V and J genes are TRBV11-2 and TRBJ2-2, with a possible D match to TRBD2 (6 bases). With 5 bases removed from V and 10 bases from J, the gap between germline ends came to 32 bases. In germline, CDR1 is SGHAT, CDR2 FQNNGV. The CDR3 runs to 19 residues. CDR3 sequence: CASSKLPGRLVLDRSELFF. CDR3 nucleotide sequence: TGTGCCAGCAGCAAATTACCCGGACGACTAGTTTTAGATCGCTCGGAGCTGTTTTTT. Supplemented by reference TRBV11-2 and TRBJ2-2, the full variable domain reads EAGVAQSPRYKIIEKRQSVAFWCNPISGHATLYWYQQILGQGPKLLIQFQNNGVVDDSQLPKDRFSAERLKGVDSTLKIQPAKLEDSAVYLCASSKLPGRLVLDRSELFFGEGSRLTVL.

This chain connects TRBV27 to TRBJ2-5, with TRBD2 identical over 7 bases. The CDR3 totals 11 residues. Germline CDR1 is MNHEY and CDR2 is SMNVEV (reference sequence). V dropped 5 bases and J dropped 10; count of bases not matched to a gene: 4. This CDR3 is CASSLGRDQYF. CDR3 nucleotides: TGTGCCAGCAGTCTAGGGAGGGACCAGTACTTC.

CDR3 DNA sequence: TGCGCCAGCAGCCTGGAAGGAGGGAGGGCTTCAAATTCACCCCTCCACTTT. Amino acids: CASSLEGGRASNSPLHF. The chain uses TRBV4-1 and TRBJ1-6; D remains ambiguous. Deletions cut 4 bases from V and 7 bases from J, with 20 bases between. Per germline, CDR1 MGHRA and CDR2 YSYEKL. CDR3 length: 17 residues.

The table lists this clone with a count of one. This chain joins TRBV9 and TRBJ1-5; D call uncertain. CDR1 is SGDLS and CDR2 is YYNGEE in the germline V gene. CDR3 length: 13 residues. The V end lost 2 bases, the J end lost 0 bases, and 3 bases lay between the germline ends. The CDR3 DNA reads TGTGCCAGCAGCGTCCATAGCAATCAGCCCCAGCATTTT. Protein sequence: CASSVHSNQPQHF. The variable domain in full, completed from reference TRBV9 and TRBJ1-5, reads DSGVTQTPKHLITATGQRVTLRCSPRSGDLSVYWYQQSLDQGLQFLIQYYNGEERAKGNILERFSAQQFPDLHSELNLSSLELGDSALYFCASSVHSNQPQHFGDGTRLSIL.

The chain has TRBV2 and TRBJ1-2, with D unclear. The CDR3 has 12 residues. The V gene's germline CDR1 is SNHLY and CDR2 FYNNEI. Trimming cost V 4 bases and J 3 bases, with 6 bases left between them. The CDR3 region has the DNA TGTGCCAGCAGTGTTTTAGACTATGGCTACACCTTC. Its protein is CASSVLDYGYTF.

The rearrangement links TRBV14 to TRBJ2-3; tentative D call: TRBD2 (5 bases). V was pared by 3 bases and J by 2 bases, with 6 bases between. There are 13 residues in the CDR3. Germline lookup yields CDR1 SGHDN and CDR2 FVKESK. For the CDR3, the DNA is TGTGCCAGCAGCCACGGACTCACAGATACGCAGTATTTT. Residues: CASSHGLTDTQYF. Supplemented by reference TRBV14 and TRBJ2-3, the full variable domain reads EAGVTQFPSHSVIEKGQTVTLRCDPISGHDNLYWYRRVMGKEIKFLLHFVKESKQDESGMPNNRFLAERTGGTYSTLKVQPAELEDSGVYFCASSHGLTDTQYFGPGTRLTVL.

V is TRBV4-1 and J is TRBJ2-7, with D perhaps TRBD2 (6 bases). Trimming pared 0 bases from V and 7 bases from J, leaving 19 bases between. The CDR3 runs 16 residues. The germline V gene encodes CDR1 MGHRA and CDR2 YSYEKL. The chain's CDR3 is CASSQDRTRGPREQYF. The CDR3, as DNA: TGCGCCAGCAGCCAAGACCGGACGCGGGGACCCCGTGAGCAGTACTTC.

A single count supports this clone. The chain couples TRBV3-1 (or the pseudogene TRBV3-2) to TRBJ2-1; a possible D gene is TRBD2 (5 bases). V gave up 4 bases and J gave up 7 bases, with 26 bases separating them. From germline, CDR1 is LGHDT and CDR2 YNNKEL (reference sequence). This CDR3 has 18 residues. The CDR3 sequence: CASSPIGVSGIIGNEQFF. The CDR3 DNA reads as TGTGCCAGCAGCCCGATCGGGGTAAGCGGTATCATTGGAAATGAGCAGTTCTTC.